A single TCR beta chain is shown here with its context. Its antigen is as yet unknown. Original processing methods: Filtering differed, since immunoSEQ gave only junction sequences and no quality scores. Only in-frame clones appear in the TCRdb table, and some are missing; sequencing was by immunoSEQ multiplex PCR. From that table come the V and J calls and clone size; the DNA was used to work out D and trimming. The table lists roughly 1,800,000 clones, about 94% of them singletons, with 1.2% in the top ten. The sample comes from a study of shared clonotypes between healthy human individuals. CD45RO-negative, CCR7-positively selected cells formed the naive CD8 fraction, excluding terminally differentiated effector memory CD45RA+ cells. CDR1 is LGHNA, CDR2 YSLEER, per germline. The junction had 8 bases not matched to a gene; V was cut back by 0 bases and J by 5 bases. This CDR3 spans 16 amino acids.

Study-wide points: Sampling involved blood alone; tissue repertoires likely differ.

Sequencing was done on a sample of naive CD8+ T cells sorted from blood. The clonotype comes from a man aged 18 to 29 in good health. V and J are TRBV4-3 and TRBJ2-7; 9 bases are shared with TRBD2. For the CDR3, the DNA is TGCGCCAGCAGCCAAGACCTAGCGGGGTCCATTGACGAGCAGTACTTC. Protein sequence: CASSQDLAGSIDEQYF.